This section outlines one T cell receptor (beta chain) sequence together with its context. Its antigen is not identified. The data belong to a study of T cell clonotyping in hematopoietic cell transplantation. Per germline, CDR1 MGHDK and CDR2 SYGVNS. This CDR3 is built from 15 residues. The V segment lost 4 bases and the J segment 14 bases; nucleotides outside the gene matches: 12. Notes on the study in general: Cells were unsorted, so CD4 and CD8 contributions were not separated.

TCRdb's table, derived via immunoSEQ multiplex PCR, lists solely in-frame clones and lacks some. The data hold roughly 7,000 clones, with 37% observed a single time. This TCR was sampled from a female patient over 55 who had an allogeneic stem cell transplant, so the T cells may come from the graft donor. Some clones in this sample may be carry-over from other donors' samples. The specimen was peripheral blood mononuclear cells, collected 30 days after allogeneic stem cell transplant. The chain employs TRBV25-1 and TRBJ1-6, with 9 bases that match TRBD1. In nucleotides, the CDR3 is TGTGCCAGCAGTGGACCCGGGACAGGGATATTATCCCTCCACTTT. This encodes CASSGPGTGILSLHF.